Listed here are 12 T cell receptor beta chains from one sample, sequenced in a study of PD-1 blockade in classical Hodgkin lymphoma. Each of the patients experienced relapse following autologous stem cell transplantation, and their brentuximab vedotin exposure differed. The table came from immunoSEQ multiplex PCR; TCRdb's copy has only in-frame clones and leaves some out. The repertoire consists of roughly 11,000 clones, with approximately 84% occurring once and the leading ten covering 5% to 6.5%. The sample in question was peripheral blood mononuclear cells (PBMCs), obtained before the second cycle of nivolumab. These receptors were taken from a human donor with classical Hodgkin lymphoma.

This clone has a single count. DNA for the CDR3: TGTGCCAGCAGCAAGGGACAGGGGACTGAAGCTTTCTTT. Encoded protein: CASSKGQGTEAFF. The V gene is TRBV2, the J gene TRBJ1-1, with 10 bases matching TRBD1. The J segment lost 5 bases and the V segment lost 6 bases, leaving 3 bases of the junction unmatched. The germline V gene encodes CDR1 SNHLY and CDR2 FYNNEI. The CDR3 runs 13 residues.

The J gene is TRBJ1-1, the V gene TRBV5-1; no firm D call. Germline loops: CDR1 SGHRS, CDR2 YFSETQ. The CDR3 is 14 residues long. The V end was cut by 0 bases, the J end by 6 bases, with 12 bases between. CDR3: CASSLAQPGAEAFF. In DNA, the CDR3 is TGCGCCAGCAGCTTGGCTCAGCCTGGGGCTGAAGCTTTCTTT. The full variable domain, rest sourced from reference TRBV5-1 and TRBJ1-1, is KAGVTQTPRYLIKTRGQQVTLSCSPISGHRSVSWYQQTPGQGLQFLFEYFSETQRNKGNFPGRFSGRQFSNSRSEMNVSTLELGDSALYLCASSLAQPGAEAFFGQGTRLTVV.

The rearrangement uses TRBV10-3 and TRBJ1-6; the match to TRBD1 covers 8 bases. The CDR3 has 16 residues. The trim removed 5 bases at V and 11 bases at J, leaving 14 bases unmatched. The germline V gene encodes CDR1 ENHRY and CDR2 SYGVKD. Here the CDR3 reads CAISFLQGVSNPPLHF. The CDR3 region has the DNA TGTGCCATCAGTTTCCTACAGGGGGTCTCAAATCCACCCCTCCACTTT.

The chain recombines TRBV19 with TRBJ2-3; tentatively, D is TRBD1 (6 bases). Trimming removed 5 bases at V and 3 bases at J, with 15 bases between. The CDR3 extends over 15 amino acids. The germline CDR1 and CDR2 sequences are LNHDA and SQIVND (reference sequence). The CDR3 region has the DNA TGTGCCAGTAGTCCAGGGGTATTCGCGACAGATACGCAGTATTTT. Its translation is CASSPGVFATDTQYF. The complete variable domain, with remaining parts taken from reference TRBV19 and TRBJ2-3, reads DGGITQSPKYLFRKEGQNVTLSCEQNLNHDAMYWYRQDPGQGLRLIYYSQIVNDFQKGDIAEGYSVSREKKESFPLTVTSAQKNPTAFYLCASSPGVFATDTQYFGPGTRLTVL.

The V and J genes are TRBV19 and TRBJ1-1, with 7 bases matching TRBD1. CDR3 length equals 12 residues. CDR1 is LNHDA and CDR2 is SQIVND in the germline V gene (reference sequence). The junction had 4 bases not matched to a gene; V was cut back by 7 bases and J by 5 bases. The DNA for the CDR3 is TGTGCCAGTATGTACAGGGGTACTGAAGCTTTCTTT. The encoded protein is CASMYRGTEAFF.

CDR3 sequence: CASRNSGANVLTF. CDR3 coding DNA: TGTGCCAGCAGAAACTCTGGGGCCAACGTCCTGACTTTC. This sequence joins TRBV6-9 and TRBJ2-6, with unresolved D. CDR3 length equals 13 residues. Germline values: CDR1 MNHGY, CDR2 SVAAGI. V lost 6 bases, J lost 0 bases, and 3 bases lay in between.

This sequence joins TRBV2 and TRBJ2-7; weak D call: TRBD1 (5 bases). With 2 bases removed from V and 2 bases from J, the gap between germline ends came to 10 bases. CDR3 size: 14 residues. The V gene's germline CDR1 is SNHLY and CDR2 FYNNEI. CDR3 DNA sequence: TGTGCCAGCAGTGAAAGGGGTCGGGCCTACGAGCAGTACTTC. Protein sequence: CASSERGRAYEQYF.

The chain carries TRBV20-1 and TRBJ2-7; D gene unclear. Trimming pared 1 base from V and 3 bases from J, leaving 4 bases between. Per the germline V gene, CDR1 is DFQATT and CDR2 is SNEGSKA (reference sequence). The CDR3 is 11 amino acids. The CDR3: CSARGNYEQYF. In DNA form, the CDR3 reads TGCAGTGCTAGAGGGAACTACGAGCAGTACTTC.

This chain links TRBV18 with TRBJ2-1, with D perhaps assigned TRBD1 or TRBD2 (5 bases each). CDR1 and CDR2 (germline): KGHSH, LQKENI. CDR3 length: 12 amino acids. V was cut by 3 bases and J by 15 bases, with 15 bases left in between. The CDR3 here is CASSPRLGDPFF. The CDR3, as DNA: TGTGCCAGCTCACCTCGACTGGGGGATCCGTTCTTC.

In its sample, this clone was seen a few times. The genes are TRBV4-1 and TRBJ2-2; tentative D call: TRBD2 (5 bases). V lost 2 bases to trimming and J lost 5 bases, with 12 bases between them. CDR3 length equals 15 residues. In germline, CDR1 is MGHRA, CDR2 YSYEKL. CDR3 DNA: TGCGCCAGCAGCCAAAACAGCGGCGGAACCGGGGAGCTGTTTTTT. Residues: CASSQNSGGTGELFF.

This rearrangement joins TRBV9 to TRBJ2-2, with 9 bases identical to TRBD2. The CDR3 has 16 residues. V was clipped by 0 bases and J by 2 bases; unmatched bases: 2. From germline, CDR1 is SGDLS and CDR2 YYNGEE. CDR3 nucleotides: TGTGCCAGCAGCGTAGCGACTAGCGGAAACACCGGGGAGCTGTTTTTT. It translates to CASSVATSGNTGELFF.

This sequence joins TRBV29-1 and TRBJ2-3, with 9 positions matching TRBD2. From germline, CDR1 is SQVTM and CDR2 ANQGSEA. This CDR3 region has 13 residues. The J segment lost 6 bases and the V segment lost 6 bases, leaving 7 bases of the junction unmatched. In nucleotides, the CDR3 is TGCAGCGTCGGAACTAGCGGGTCGGATACGCAGTATTTT. Translated: CSVGTSGSDTQYF.